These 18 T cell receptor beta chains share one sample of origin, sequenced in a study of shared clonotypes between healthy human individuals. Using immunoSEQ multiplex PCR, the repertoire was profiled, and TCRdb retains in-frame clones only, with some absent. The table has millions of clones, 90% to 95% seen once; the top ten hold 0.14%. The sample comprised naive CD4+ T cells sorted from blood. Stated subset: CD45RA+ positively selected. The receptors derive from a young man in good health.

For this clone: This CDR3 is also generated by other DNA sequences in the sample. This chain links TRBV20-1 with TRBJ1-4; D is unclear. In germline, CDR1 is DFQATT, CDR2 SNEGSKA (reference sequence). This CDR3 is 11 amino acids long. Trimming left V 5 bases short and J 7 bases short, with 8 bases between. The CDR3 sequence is CSAPRGEKLFF. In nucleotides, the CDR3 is TGCAGTGCTCCCCGGGGTGAAAAACTGTTTTTT.

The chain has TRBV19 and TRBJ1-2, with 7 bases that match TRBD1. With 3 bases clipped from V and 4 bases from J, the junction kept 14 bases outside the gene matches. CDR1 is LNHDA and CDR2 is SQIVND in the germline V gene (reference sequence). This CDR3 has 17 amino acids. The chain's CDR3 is CASSILSLRDSFYGYTF. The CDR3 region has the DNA TGTGCCAGTAGTATCCTTTCGCTTCGGGACAGCTTCTATGGCTACACCTTC.

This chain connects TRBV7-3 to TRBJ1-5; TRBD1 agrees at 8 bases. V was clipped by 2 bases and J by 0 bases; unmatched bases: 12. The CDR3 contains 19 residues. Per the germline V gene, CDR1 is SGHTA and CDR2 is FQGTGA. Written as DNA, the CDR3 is TGTGCCAGCAGCTTACTCCCTAGGACAGGGAAGTTTAGCAATCAGCCCCAGCATTTT. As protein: CASSLLPRTGKFSNQPQHF.

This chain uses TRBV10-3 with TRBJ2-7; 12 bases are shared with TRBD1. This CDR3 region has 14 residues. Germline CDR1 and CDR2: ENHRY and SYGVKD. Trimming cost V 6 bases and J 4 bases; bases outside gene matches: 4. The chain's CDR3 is CAIRGTGGIYEQYF. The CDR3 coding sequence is TGTGCCATCAGGGGGACAGGGGGCATTTACGAGCAGTACTTC.

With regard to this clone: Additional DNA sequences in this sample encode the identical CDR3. The CDR3 DNA reads TGTGCCAGCAGCTTGGACAGGGCAACAGATACGCAGTATTTT. Encoded protein: CASSLDRATDTQYF. The chain couples TRBV7-2 to TRBJ2-3, with 8 nucleotides matching TRBD1. The J segment lost 3 bases and the V segment lost 3 bases, leaving 2 bases of the junction unmatched. Germline V CDR1 and CDR2: SGHTA, FQGNSA. The CDR3 contains 14 residues.

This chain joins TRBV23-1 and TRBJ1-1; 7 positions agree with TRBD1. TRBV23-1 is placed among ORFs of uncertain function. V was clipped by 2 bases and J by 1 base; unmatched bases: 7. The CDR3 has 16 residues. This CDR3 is CASSQLMDRPNTEAFF. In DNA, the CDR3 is TGCGCCAGCAGTCAACTCATGGACAGGCCGAACACTGAAGCTTTCTTT.

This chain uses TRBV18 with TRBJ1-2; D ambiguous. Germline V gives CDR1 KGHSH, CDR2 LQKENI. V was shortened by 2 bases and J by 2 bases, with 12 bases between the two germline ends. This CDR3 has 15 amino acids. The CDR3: CASSPAEAGNYGYTF. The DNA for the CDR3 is TGTGCCAGCTCACCAGCGGAGGCAGGAAACTATGGCTACACCTTC.

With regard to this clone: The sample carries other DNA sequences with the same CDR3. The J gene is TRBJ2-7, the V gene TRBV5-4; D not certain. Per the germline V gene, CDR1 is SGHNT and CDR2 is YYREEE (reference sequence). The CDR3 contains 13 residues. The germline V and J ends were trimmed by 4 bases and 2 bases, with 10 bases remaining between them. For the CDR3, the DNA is TGTGCCAGCAGCGAAGGCGTCACCTACGAGCAGTACTTC. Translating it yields CASSEGVTYEQYF.

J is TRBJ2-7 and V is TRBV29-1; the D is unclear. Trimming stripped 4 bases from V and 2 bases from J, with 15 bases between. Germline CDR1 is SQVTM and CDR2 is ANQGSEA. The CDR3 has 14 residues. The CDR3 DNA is TGCAGCGTTGTGGTGATAGGGCCCCCCTACGAGCAGTACTTC. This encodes CSVVVIGPPYEQYF.

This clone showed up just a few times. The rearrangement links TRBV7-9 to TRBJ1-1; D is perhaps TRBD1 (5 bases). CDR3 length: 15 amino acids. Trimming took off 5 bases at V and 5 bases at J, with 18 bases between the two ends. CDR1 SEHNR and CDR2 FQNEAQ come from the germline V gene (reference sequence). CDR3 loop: CASSPGTFGWTEAFF. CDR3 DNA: TGTGCCAGCAGCCCCGGGACTTTTGGGTGGACTGAAGCTTTCTTT.

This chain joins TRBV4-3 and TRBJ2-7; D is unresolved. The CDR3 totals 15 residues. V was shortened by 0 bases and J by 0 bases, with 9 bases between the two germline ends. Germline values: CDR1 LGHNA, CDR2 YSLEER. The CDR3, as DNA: TGCGCCAGCAGCCAAGAACGAACGGCCTCCTACGAGCAGTACTTC. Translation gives CASSQERTASYEQYF.

This CDR3 is CASSTSGIAGNTIYF. The DNA of the CDR3 is TGTGCCAGCAGCACGAGTGGTATAGCTGGAAACACCATATATTTT. The chain employs TRBV11-2 and TRBJ1-3; D ambiguous. The CDR3 has 15 amino acids. Germline CDR1 and CDR2: SGHAT and FQNNGV. V was trimmed by 5 bases and J by 2 bases, leaving 13 bases between them.

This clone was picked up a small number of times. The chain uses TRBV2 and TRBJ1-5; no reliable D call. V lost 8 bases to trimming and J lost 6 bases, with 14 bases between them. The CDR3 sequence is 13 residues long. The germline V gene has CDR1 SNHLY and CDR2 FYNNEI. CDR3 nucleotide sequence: TGTGCCAGCCAGGCGGAACCAGGTCAGCCCCAGCATTTT. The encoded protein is CASQAEPGQPQHF. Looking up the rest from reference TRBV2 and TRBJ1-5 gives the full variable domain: EPEVTQTPSHQVTQMGQEVILRCVPISNHLYFYWYRQILGQKVEFLVSFYNNEISEKSEIFDDQFSVERPDGSNFTLKIRSTKLEDSAMYFCASQAEPGQPQHFGDGTRLSIL.

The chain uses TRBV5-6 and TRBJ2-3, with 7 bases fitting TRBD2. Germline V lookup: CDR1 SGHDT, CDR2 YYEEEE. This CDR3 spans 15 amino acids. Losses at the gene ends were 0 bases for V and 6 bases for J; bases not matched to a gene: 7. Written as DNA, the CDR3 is TGTGCCAGCAGCTTGGGAGGCGGGAGTGGGGATACGCAGTATTTT. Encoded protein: CASSLGGGSGDTQYF.

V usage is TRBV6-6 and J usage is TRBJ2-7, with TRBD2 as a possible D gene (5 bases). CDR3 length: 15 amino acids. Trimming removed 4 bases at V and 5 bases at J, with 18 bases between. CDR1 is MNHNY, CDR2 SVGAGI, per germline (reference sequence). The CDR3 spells CASSSSNGIDHEQYF. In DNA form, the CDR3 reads TGTGCCAGCAGTTCCTCCAACGGGATCGACCACGAGCAGTACTTC.

CDR3: CASSLAGTGGLPLHF. Written as DNA, the CDR3 is TGTGCCAGCAGCTTGGCAGGGACAGGGGGCTTACCCCTCCACTTT. V is TRBV5-5 and J is TRBJ1-6, with TRBD1 matching over 12 bases. Trimming removed 0 bases from V and 12 bases from J; junction bases left unmatched: 4. The length of the CDR3 is 15 residues. Germline CDR1 SGHKS, CDR2 YYEKEE (reference sequence).

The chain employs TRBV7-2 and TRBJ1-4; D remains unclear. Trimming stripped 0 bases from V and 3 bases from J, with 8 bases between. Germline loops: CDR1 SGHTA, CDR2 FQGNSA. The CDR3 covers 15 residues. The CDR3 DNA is TGTGCCAGCAGCTTAGCAGCGTTAGCTAATGAAAAACTGTTTTTT. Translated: CASSLAALANEKLFF.

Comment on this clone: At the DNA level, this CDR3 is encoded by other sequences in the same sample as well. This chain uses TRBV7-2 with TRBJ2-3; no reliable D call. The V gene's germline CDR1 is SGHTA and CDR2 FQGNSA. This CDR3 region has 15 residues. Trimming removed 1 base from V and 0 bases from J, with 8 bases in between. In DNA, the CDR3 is TGTGCCAGCAGCTTAGTAGGGCTTAGCACAGATACGCAGTATTTT. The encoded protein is CASSLVGLSTDTQYF.